This paragraph covers one T cell receptor beta chain sequence. Previously described methods and listed TCR primers were used for bulk TCR libraries. TCRdb reprocessed the PCR reads with MiXCR, giving one entry per CDR3 protein. The sample has nearly 650,000 distinct CDR3 sequences; 25% are singletons. Naive CD8 libraries were made from roughly 20,000 to 1,000,000 sorted cells, and they used 10%, 30% or 50% RNA. Researchers sorted naive CD8 T cells as cells that were CD8+CD4-CCR7+CD45RA+. This sample stems from a study of molecular identifiers for immune sequencing clone quantification. Study in general: With replicates, the RNA of around 20,000 or 100,000 naive CD8 cells was split five ways and four were sequenced.

V was shortened by 3 bases and J by 6 bases, with 11 bases between the two germline ends. This CDR3 comprises 14 residues. CDR1 is MNHEY and CDR2 is SMNVEV in the germline V gene (reference sequence). The rearrangement uses TRBV27 and TRBJ2-2, with no clear D. The sequenced material came from naive CD8+ T cells from blood, with Jurkat cell RNA spiked in. Subset of the sample: FACS-sorted CD8+CD4-CCR7+CD45RA+ naive T cells. The TCR originated in a human donor in good health. Some libraries in this study had Jurkat cell RNA spiked in. The CDR3 bases are TGTGCCAGCAGTTTCCTGGCGGTTTCCGGGGAGCTGTTTTTT. The encoded protein is CASSFLAVSGELFF.